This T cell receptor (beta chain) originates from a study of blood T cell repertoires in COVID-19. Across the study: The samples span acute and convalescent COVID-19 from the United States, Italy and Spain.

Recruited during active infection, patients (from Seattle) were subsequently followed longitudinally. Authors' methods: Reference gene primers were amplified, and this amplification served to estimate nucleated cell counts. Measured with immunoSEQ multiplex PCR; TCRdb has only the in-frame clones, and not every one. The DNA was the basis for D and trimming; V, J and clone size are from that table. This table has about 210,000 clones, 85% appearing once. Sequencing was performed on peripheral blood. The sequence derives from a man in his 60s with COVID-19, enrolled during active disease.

CDR3 bases: TGTGCCAGCAGCCAAGATCACACCGAAGAAGCTTTCTTT. As protein: CASSQDHTEEAFF. This sequence joins TRBV3-1 (or the pseudogene TRBV3-2) and TRBJ1-1; D not resolved. The CDR3 has 13 residues. Per the germline V gene, CDR1 is LGHDT and CDR2 is YNNKEL (reference sequence). Trimming took off 0 bases at V and 8 bases at J, with 10 bases between the two ends.